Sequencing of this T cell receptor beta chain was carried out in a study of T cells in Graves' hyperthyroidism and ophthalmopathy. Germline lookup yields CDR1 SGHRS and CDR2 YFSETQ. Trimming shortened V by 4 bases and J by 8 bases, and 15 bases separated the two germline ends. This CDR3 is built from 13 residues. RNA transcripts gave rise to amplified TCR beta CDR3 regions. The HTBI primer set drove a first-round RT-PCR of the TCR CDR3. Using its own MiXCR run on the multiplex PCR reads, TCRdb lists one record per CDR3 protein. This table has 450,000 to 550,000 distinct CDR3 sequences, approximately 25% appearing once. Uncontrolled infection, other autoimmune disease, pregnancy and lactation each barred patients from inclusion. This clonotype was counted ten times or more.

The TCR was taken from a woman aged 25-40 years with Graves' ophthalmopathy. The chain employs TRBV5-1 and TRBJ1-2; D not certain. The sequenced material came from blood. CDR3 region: CASSPGVFEGYTF. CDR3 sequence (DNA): TGCGCCAGCAGCCCCGGGGTGTTCGAGGGCTACACCTTC.